The sample holds many counts of the clone carrying this TCR beta chain. Its antigen is as yet unknown. Mouse names are used for the genes. Read coverage stops 4 residues before the CDR3 terminus; the germline J gene supplies the remainder. Other DNA sequences in this sample translate to the same CDR3. On the basis of CD4, CD8alpha, NKG2D, NKG2ACE and other markers, pooled cutaneous lymph node cells were sorted. cDNA serving as the sequencing template came from extracted, reverse transcribed RNA. The table came from immunoSEQ multiplex PCR; TCRdb's copy has only in-frame clones and leaves some out. The sample yields around 300,000 clones, without any singletons. This sample is drawn from a study of CD8+ T cells in alopecia areata. Looking at the study overall: Graft recipients were roughly 7-10-week-old female C3H/HeJ mice, and donor skin originated from approximately 6-13-month-old C3H/HeJ mice with spontaneous alopecia. Study outcomes and limitations: Across lesional scalp, and particularly alopecia totalis/universalis, clonality surpassed that of normal scalp.

CDR3 length: 15 residues. Trimming removed 2 bases from V and 2 bases from J; junction bases left unmatched: 4. Per germline, CDR1 NSQYPW and CDR2 LRSPGD (reference sequence). Sequenced: CD4+ T cells sorted from a lymph node. The TCR comes from a C3H/HeJ mouse with alopecia areata. As its MHC haplotype, the strain has H2-k. The chain employs TRBV1 and TRBJ1-2; 8 bases align to TRBD1. The CDR3 reads CTCSAQGARNSDYTF. Partial CDR3 DNA: TGCACCTGCAGTGCACAGGGGGCGCGGAACTCC.